A single sample is the source of the 22 T cell receptor beta chains below, sequenced in a study of cytomegalovirus exposure and HLA in healthy donors (dated 2017 in TCRdb). Libraries were built with the immunoSEQ multiplex PCR assay. The multiplex PCR relied on a mix of 60 forward primers for TCR Vbeta segments and 13 reverse primers for TCR Jbeta segments. Drawn from immuneACCESS, this table holds only the in-frame rearrangements with V and J called that TCRdb kept. Clones are partly lost; checked studies trace under half to an unresolved V gene and leave the rest unexplained. This sample lists some 150,000 clones; around 62% were detected once. In total, the top ten clones hold about 2.9% of the sample. Sequenced: PBMCs. The source is a man aged 40-55 years in good health and CMV-seronegative.

On this clone itself: Different DNA sequences within this sample yield the same CDR3. The chain joins TRBV19 to TRBJ1-4; TRBD1 is a possible D gene (5 bases). In germline, CDR1 is LNHDA, CDR2 SQIVND (reference sequence). The CDR3 consists of 15 residues. Trimming removed 6 bases from V and 3 bases from J, with 14 bases in between. As DNA, the CDR3 is TGTGCCAGTAGAGACAGACAGAACGCTAATGAAAAACTGTTTTTT. Amino acids: CASRDRQNANEKLFF.

This clone was seen only a few times. The chain recombines TRBV9 with TRBJ2-7; 8 positions agree with TRBD2. The CDR3 spans 15 residues. Germline assignment: CDR1 SGDLS and CDR2 YYNGEE. J gave up 2 bases and V 0 bases, and 4 bases lay outside the gene matches. In DNA form, the CDR3 reads TGTGCCAGCAGCGTAGCAAGCGGGAGAACCTACGAGCAGTACTTC. This translates into CASSVASGRTYEQYF. Full variable domain (missing parts from reference TRBV9 and TRBJ2-7): DSGVTQTPKHLITATGQRVTLRCSPRSGDLSVYWYQQSLDQGLQFLIQYYNGEERAKGNILERFSAQQFPDLHSELNLSSLELGDSALYFCASSVASGRTYEQYFGPGTRLTVT.

Of note for this clone: The junction departs from the called germline gene at one end, perhaps through a read error. The chain carries TRBV10-3 and TRBJ1-1, with 7 bases that match TRBD1. The CDR3 contains 14 residues. CDR1 and CDR2 from the germline V gene are ENHRY and SYGVKD. The CDR3 bases are TGTGCCGTCAGGCTAAAGGGGGCTGGCACTGAAGCTTTCTTT. Residues: CAVRLKGAGTEAFF.

J is TRBJ2-3 and V is TRBV9; tentatively, D is TRBD2 (6 bases). Trimming left V 4 bases short and J 2 bases short, with 20 bases between. The V gene's germline CDR1 is SGDLS and CDR2 YYNGEE. The CDR3 contains 17 residues. The CDR3 coding sequence is TGTGCCAGCAGCACAGGAGGATTGGGACTCTACACAGATACGCAGTATTTT. Translation: CASSTGGLGLYTDTQYF.

This clone appeared once. The chain joins TRBV7-3 to TRBJ2-7; possibly TRBD2 for D (6 bases). Trimming shortened V by 5 bases and J by 5 bases, and 22 bases separated the two germline ends. Germline values: CDR1 SGHTA, CDR2 FQGTGA. The CDR3 runs to 16 residues. CDR3 amino acids: CASSKIRGTPSHEQYF. CDR3 bases: TGTGCCAGCAGCAAGATTCGCGGGACTCCCTCTCACGAGCAGTACTTC.

There are a few counts of this clone. This chain connects TRBV4-1 to TRBJ1-5; D might be TRBD1 (6 bases). Germline values: CDR1 MGHRA, CDR2 YSYEKL. V gave up 1 base and J gave up 2 bases, with 6 bases separating them. The CDR3 loop spans 14 amino acids. The CDR3 here is CASSQAGGNQPQHF. CDR3 coding DNA: TGCGCCAGCAGCCAAGCAGGGGGCAATCAGCCCCAGCATTTT.

This clone has more than one count but fewer than ten. The gene calls are TRBV27 and TRBJ1-5, with TRBD1 matching over 10 bases. Losses at the gene ends were 4 bases for V and 0 bases for J; bases not matched to a gene: 6. Germline V gene data show CDR1 as MNHEY and CDR2 as SMNVEV (reference sequence). This CDR3 contains 17 residues. Written as DNA, the CDR3 is TGTGCCAGCAGTTCGACAGGGGGCGGATTTAGCAATCAGCCCCAGCATTTT. It is translated as CASSSTGGGFSNQPQHF.

The V gene is TRBV9, the J gene TRBJ2-6; no clear D gene. The CDR3 spans 17 residues. Per the germline V gene, CDR1 is SGDLS and CDR2 is YYNGEE. The ends were cut back, 0 bases at V and 4 bases at J, with 14 bases in the middle. CDR3 sequence: CASSVERSEQGANVLTF. CDR3 nucleotides: TGTGCCAGCAGCGTAGAGCGATCGGAACAAGGGGCCAACGTCCTGACTTTC.

The rearrangement links TRBV18 to TRBJ1-3; 8 nucleotides match TRBD1. Losses at the gene ends were 3 bases for V and 0 bases for J; bases not matched to a gene: 4. The CDR3 has 16 amino acids. In germline, CDR1 is KGHSH, CDR2 LQKENI. In DNA form, the CDR3 reads TGTGCCAGCTCACCGGACAGGGCCCTCTCTGGAAACACCATATATTTT. This sequence encodes CASSPDRALSGNTIYF.

The chain is built from TRBV5-8 and TRBJ1-5; 9 positions agree with TRBD1. The CDR3 has 14 amino acids. The trim removed 4 bases at V and 6 bases at J, leaving 5 bases unmatched. Looked up from germline, CDR1 is SGHTS and CDR2 is YDEGEE. Written as DNA, the CDR3 is TGTGCCAGCAGCACCCGGGACAGGGTTCAGCCCCAGCATTTT. Its translation is CASSTRDRVQPQHF.

In regard to this clone: The sample carries other DNA sequences with the same CDR3. The V gene is TRBV30, the J gene TRBJ1-1; D is unclear. The V and J ends lost 0 bases and 1 base respectively, with 6 bases between them. The CDR3 runs 13 residues. The germline CDR1 and CDR2 sequences are GTSNPN and SVGIG (reference sequence). The CDR3 spells CAWSVGGNTEAFF. In DNA form, the CDR3 reads TGTGCCTGGAGTGTAGGCGGGAACACTGAAGCTTTCTTT.

The V gene is TRBV5-4, the J gene TRBJ2-5; 11 bases map to TRBD1. The DNA end is more similar to TRBJ2-7, so the J call may be wrong. This CDR3 contains 16 residues. Per germline, CDR1 SGHNT and CDR2 YYREEE (reference sequence). CDR3 nucleotides: TGTGCCAGCAGCCCCCGCACGGGACAGGGGGCCTACGAGCAGTACTTC. Its translation: CASSPRTGQGAYEQYF.

The J gene is TRBJ2-2, the V gene TRBV5-1; TRBD2 agrees at 8 bases. V lost 2 bases to trimming and J lost 0 bases; unmatched junction nucleotides: 6. This CDR3 has 17 residues. The germline CDR1 and CDR2 sequences are SGHRS and YFSETQ. For the CDR3, the DNA is TGCGCCAGCAGCTTCCCCAGCGGGAGAGCGAACACCGGGGAGCTGTTTTTT. This sequence encodes CASSFPSGRANTGELFF.

The chain recombines TRBV5-4 with TRBJ2-1, with 9 nucleotides matching TRBD1. Germline CDR1 is SGHNT and CDR2 is YYREEE (reference sequence). Trimming took 4 bases from V and 5 from J; bases not matched to a gene: 4. The CDR3 contains 14 residues. CDR3 bases: TGTGCCAGCAGCCAGAGGACAGGGGACAATGAGCAGTTCTTC. Its protein is CASSQRTGDNEQFF.

The gene calls are TRBV7-2 and TRBJ2-7; TRBD1 is a possible D gene (7 bases). V gave up 3 bases and J gave up 2 bases, with 20 bases separating them. Germline assignment: CDR1 SGHTA and CDR2 FQGNSA. This CDR3 contains 17 residues. For the CDR3, the DNA is TGTGCCAGCAGCTTCCTCGACAGGGCGGGGTTTCCCTACGAGCAGTACTTC. Protein sequence: CASSFLDRAGFPYEQYF. The full variable domain, in which reference TRBV7-2 and TRBJ2-7 provide the parts outside the CDR3, is GAGVSQSPSNKVTEKGKDVELRCDPISGHTALYWYRQSLGQGLEFLIYFQGNSAPDKSGLPSDRFSAERTGGSVSTLTIQRTQQEDSAVYLCASSFLDRAGFPYEQYFGPGTRLTVT.

The chain combines TRBV5-6 with TRBJ2-3; perhaps TRBD1 as D (6 bases). Germline CDR1 SGHDT, CDR2 YYEEEE. CDR3 length: 16 residues. Trimming took 4 bases from V and 9 from J, leaving 24 bases between them. Here the CDR3 reads CASSPETGVAQMTQYF. In DNA form, the CDR3 reads TGTGCCAGCAGCCCCGAGACAGGCGTTGCACAGATGACGCAGTATTTT.

In the case of this clone: The junction differs from germline at one of its ends, possibly a read error. V is TRBV7-9 and J is TRBJ2-1, with 11 nucleotides matching TRBD2. The CDR3 is 16 residues long. Germline values: CDR1 SEHNR, CDR2 FQNEAQ (reference sequence). CDR3 residues: CSSSLDGSGRADEQFF. DNA for the CDR3: TGTTCCAGCAGCTTAGATGGTAGCGGGAGGGCCGACGAGCAGTTCTTC.

The rearrangement joins TRBV21-1 to TRBJ1-2. TRBV21-1 is deemed a pseudogene. This CDR3 is 13 amino acids long. The DNA of the CDR3 is TGTGCCAGCTCTAGGGAGAGCCCTCCAGGCTACACCTTC. Translated: CASSRESPPGYTF.

The chain joins TRBV6-1 to TRBJ2-3; the match to TRBD1 covers 10 bases. CDR3 length: 15 residues. Germline assignment: CDR1 MNHNS and CDR2 SASEGT. The trim removed 6 bases at V and 2 bases at J, leaving 5 bases unmatched. DNA for the CDR3: TGTGCCAGCAGCCAAGACAGGGGGCCCACAGATACGCAGTATTTT. This encodes CASSQDRGPTDTQYF.

This chain connects TRBV6-4 to TRBJ2-3; 8 positions match TRBD2. Germline V lookup: CDR1 MRHNA, CDR2 SNTAGT. With V trimmed by 9 bases and J by 3 bases, 5 bases remained unmatched. CDR3 size: 13 residues. CDR3 nucleotides: TGTGCCAGTAAGGCTAGCGGGACAGATACGCAGTATTTT. This translates into CASKASGTDTQYF.

The chain couples TRBV7-2 to TRBJ2-7, with TRBD2 as a possible D gene (6 bases). The CDR3 consists of 15 residues. Germline CDR1 SGHTA, CDR2 FQGNSA. Trimming stripped 2 bases from V and 0 bases from J, with 11 bases between. The CDR3: CASSLHVGGSYEQYF. DNA for the CDR3: TGTGCCAGCAGCTTACATGTGGGGGGCTCCTACGAGCAGTACTTC.

This rearrangement joins TRBV21-1 to TRBJ2-7; whether TRBD1, the table's D call, matches the DNA was not checked. TRBV21-1 is a pseudogene locus. This CDR3 is built from 16 residues. The CDR3 sequence is CASSKVARSGLVEQYF. Here the CDR3 DNA reads TGTGCCAGCAGCAAAGTCGCTCGGTCAGGGTTGGTCGAGCAGTACTTC.